This TCR beta chain was profiled in a study of beta chain features in type 1 diabetes. Regarding the study as a whole: A pattern of fewer insertions and more deletions at VDJ junctions was seen in type 1 diabetes patients. PCR might pick shorter templates more often, in the same way for patients and controls.

Expressed TCRB transcripts were sequenced, since all the RNA that had been isolated was reverse transcribed. Assay used: immunoSEQ multiplex PCR; TCRdb lists only in-frame clones, some missing. Of more than 150,000 clones listed, less than 15% are singletons. Concerning this clone: The antigen is undetermined.

Trimming cost V 5 bases and J 1 base, with 14 bases left between them. The CDR3 contains 15 residues. Germline loops: CDR1 MNHEY, CDR2 SVGAGI. The gene calls are TRBV6-5 and TRBJ1-1; no reliable D call. This clonotype was sampled from a woman younger than 30 in good health. What was sequenced was central memory CD4+ T cells from blood. DNA for the CDR3: TGTGCCAGCAGTCTAGGTAACACGGCGAACACTGAAGCTTTCTTT. This encodes CASSLGNTANTEAFF.